This note documents a single TCR beta chain sequence. As yet, its antigen is unknown. The data derive from a study of post-analysis software for immune sequencing data. Study observations and caveats: Controls had lower frequencies than patients of 4 or 5 TRBV segments, which included TRBV5-6, TRBV5-1 and TRBV20-1.

The authors incorporated unique molecular identifiers into the TCR beta cDNA libraries. TCRdb independently ran MiXCR on the PCR reads; one entry per CDR3 protein. The table has approximately 360,000 distinct CDR3 sequences, roughly 36% seen once. The CDR3 is made up of 13 amino acids. Germline CDR1 is MRHNA and CDR2 is SNTAGT. Between the trimmed V and J ends, which lost 3 bases and 5 bases, there was a span of 10 bases. This chain links TRBV6-4 with TRBJ1-1, with D tentatively TRBD1 (5 bases). This clonotype was obtained from a girl aged 10-17 years with multiple sclerosis. Sequencing was performed on blood. Here the CDR3 reads CASSEGTVTEAFF. DNA of the CDR3: TGTGCCAGCAGTGAGGGGACGGTTACTGAAGCTTTCTTT.